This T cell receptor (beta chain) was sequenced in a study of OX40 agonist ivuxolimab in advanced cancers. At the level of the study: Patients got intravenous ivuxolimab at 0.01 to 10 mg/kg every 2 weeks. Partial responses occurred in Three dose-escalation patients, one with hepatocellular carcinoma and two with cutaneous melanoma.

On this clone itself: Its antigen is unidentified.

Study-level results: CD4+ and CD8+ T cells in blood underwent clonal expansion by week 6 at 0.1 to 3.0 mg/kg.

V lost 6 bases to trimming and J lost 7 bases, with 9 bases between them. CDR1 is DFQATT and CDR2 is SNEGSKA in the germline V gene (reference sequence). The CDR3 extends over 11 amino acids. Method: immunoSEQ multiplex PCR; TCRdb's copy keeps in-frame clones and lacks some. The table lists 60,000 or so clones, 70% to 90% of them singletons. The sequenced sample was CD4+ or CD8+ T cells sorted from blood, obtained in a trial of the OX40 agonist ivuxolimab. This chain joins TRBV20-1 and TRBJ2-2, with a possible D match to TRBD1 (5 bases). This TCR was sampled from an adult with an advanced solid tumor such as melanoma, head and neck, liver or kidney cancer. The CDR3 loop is CSAGALGELFF. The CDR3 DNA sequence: TGCAGTGCAGGGGCTCTCGGGGAGCTGTTTTTT.